These 28 T cell receptor beta chains came from one sample sequenced in a study of cytomegalovirus exposure and HLA in healthy donors. It was with 60 Vbeta and 13 Jbeta primers that the PCR ran. The assay was immunoSEQ multiplex PCR, and TCRdb's table has in-frame clones only and misses some. The sample shows 90,000 to 120,000 clones, 77% of them seen only once. Material: PBMCs. The receptors derive from a male donor in good health and CMV-seronegative.

This clone was counted a single time. The CDR3 region is CASSVGQGAPYEQYF. The DNA for the CDR3 is TGTGCCAGCAGTGTAGGTCAGGGCGCACCCTACGAGCAGTACTTC. V gene TRBV6-1 combines with J gene TRBJ2-7; tentatively, D is TRBD1 (5 bases). The V and J ends lost 4 bases and 2 bases respectively, with 15 bases between them. The CDR3 covers 15 residues. Looked up from germline, CDR1 is MNHNS and CDR2 is SASEGT.

The chain carries TRBV7-7 and TRBJ2-5; 8 nucleotides match TRBD1. Trimming cost V 2 bases and J 5 bases; bases outside gene matches: 7. The CDR3 spans 15 residues. The germline V gene has CDR1 SSHAT and CDR2 FNYEAQ (reference sequence). CDR3 sequence: CASSLSAGGRETQYF. CDR3 nucleotides: TGTGCCAGCAGCTTATCGGCAGGGGGCCGGGAGACCCAGTACTTC.

The J gene is TRBJ1-1, the V gene TRBV27; D call uncertain. The CDR3 runs to 15 residues. Germline V gene sequence: CDR1 MNHEY, CDR2 SMNVEV (reference sequence). The ends were cut back, 0 bases at V and 0 bases at J, with 8 bases in the middle. CDR3 loop: CASSLSFGMNTEAFF. The CDR3 bases are TGTGCCAGCAGTTTATCATTTGGCATGAACACTGAAGCTTTCTTT.

The CDR3 DNA follows: TGTGCCTTTGGGCCTTATAGCAATCAGCCCCAGCATTTT. Protein product: CAFGPYSNQPQHF. The rearrangement uses TRBV2 and TRBJ1-5, with D unresolved. The CDR3 is 13 residues long. Germline V lookup: CDR1 SNHLY, CDR2 FYNNEI. Trimming left V 11 bases short and J 0 bases short, with 11 bases between.

This clone was found a few times. The chain employs TRBV19 and TRBJ2-1, with TRBD2 matching 7 bases. The CDR3 extends over 16 amino acids. Germline V gene lookup returns CDR1 LNHDA and CDR2 SQIVND (reference sequence). Germline trimming cut 4 bases from V and 0 bases from J; bases unmatched to any gene: 6. The CDR3 reads CASSTLSGASYNEQFF. CDR3 nucleotides: TGTGCCAGTAGTACCCTCAGCGGGGCCTCCTACAATGAGCAGTTCTTC.

V usage is TRBV15 and J usage is TRBJ1-4; 11 nucleotides line up with TRBD1. J lost 6 bases, V lost 0 bases, and 9 bases had no gene match. Per germline, CDR1 LNHNV and CDR2 YYDKDF (reference sequence). The CDR3 covers 18 residues. CDR3 region: CATSRDRGQGVWDEKLFF. The CDR3 DNA reads TGTGCCACCAGCAGAGATCGGGGACAGGGGGTATGGGATGAAAAACTGTTTTTT.

The chain recombines TRBV5-1 with TRBJ2-6; 8 nucleotides line up with TRBD2. V lost 2 bases, J lost 4 bases, and 5 bases stayed unmatched. CDR1 is SGHRS, CDR2 YFSETQ, per germline. The CDR3 covers 16 residues. CDR3 amino acids: CASSFYGRAGANVLTF. CDR3 nucleotide sequence: TGCGCCAGCAGCTTCTACGGGAGGGCCGGGGCCAACGTCCTGACTTTC.

The chain carries TRBV7-9 and TRBJ2-3, with a weak D call TRBD2 (5 bases). The CDR3 has 17 amino acids. CDR1 and CDR2 (germline): SEHNR, FQNEAQ (reference sequence). Trimming removed 4 bases from V and 2 bases from J, with 19 bases in between. DNA for the CDR3: TGTGCCAGCAGCTCCACCCGGGAAAATATAAACACAGATACGCAGTATTTT. This gives the protein CASSSTRENINTDTQYF.

This clone appeared a single time. The same CDR3 is also encoded by other DNA sequences in this sample. CDR3 nucleotides: TGTGCCAGCAGCTTGGGGAGGGGAAACTATGGCTACACCTTC. Protein product: CASSLGRGNYGYTF. This chain joins TRBV5-6 and TRBJ1-2, with D tentatively TRBD1 (5 bases). Germline loops: CDR1 SGHDT, CDR2 YYEEEE. The V gene lost 0 bases and the J gene lost 2 bases, with 8 bases spanning the gap. This CDR3 is 14 amino acids long.

The chain combines TRBV27 with TRBJ2-3; 11 nucleotides align to TRBD2. With V trimmed by 4 bases and J by 4 bases, 13 bases remained unmatched. The CDR3 length is 18 residues. The germline gives CDR1 MNHEY, CDR2 SMNVEV (reference sequence). CDR3 amino acids: CASSSRFPLAGVADTQYF. CDR3 DNA sequence: TGTGCCAGCAGTTCAAGATTCCCACTAGCGGGAGTCGCAGATACGCAGTATTTT.

The chain couples TRBV6-1 to TRBJ2-3; TRBD1 agrees at 10 bases. The V gene end was trimmed by 3 bases and the J gene end by 0 bases; junction bases not matched to a gene: 3. Germline V gene data show CDR1 as MNHNS and CDR2 as SASEGT. The CDR3 is 16 amino acids. In nucleotides, the CDR3 is TGTGCCAGCAGTGACCGGACAGGGGGGAGCACAGATACGCAGTATTTT. This translates into CASSDRTGGSTDTQYF.

This clone has only a few counts. V and J are TRBV9 and TRBJ2-5; 14 bases fit TRBD2. The CDR3 is 18 amino acids. Germline V lookup: CDR1 SGDLS, CDR2 YYNGEE. With V trimmed by 0 bases and J by 5 bases, 9 bases remained unmatched. The CDR3 loop reads CASSVGGTSGGRVETQYF. The CDR3 DNA follows: TGTGCCAGCAGCGTAGGGGGGACTAGCGGGGGTAGAGTCGAGACCCAGTACTTC.

The CDR3 reads CASSLGLPSSYEQYF. The CDR3, as DNA: TGTGCCAGCAGCTTAGGACTCCCGTCCTCCTACGAGCAGTACTTC. V usage is TRBV11-2 and J usage is TRBJ2-7; the D is unclear. V gave up 1 base and J gave up 0 bases, with 10 bases separating them. CDR1 is SGHAT, CDR2 FQNNGV, per germline. The CDR3 loop spans 15 amino acids.

The chain couples TRBV28 to TRBJ2-2, with 9 positions matching TRBD2. Germline V lookup: CDR1 MDHEN, CDR2 SYDVKM. J gave up 5 bases and V 3 bases, and 4 bases lay outside the gene matches. The CDR3 covers 15 residues. CDR3 loop: CASSFTSGSTGELFF. CDR3 coding DNA: TGTGCCAGCAGTTTCACTAGCGGGTCGACCGGGGAGCTGTTTTTT. The variable domain in full, with the rest retrieved from reference TRBV28 and TRBJ2-2, is DVKVTQSSRYLVKRTGEKVFLECVQDMDHENMFWYRQDPGLGLRLIYFSYDVKMKEKGDIPEGYSVSREKKERFSLILESASTNQTSMYLCASSFTSGSTGELFFGEGSRLTVL.

The chain couples TRBV27 to TRBJ2-7; D remains unclear. CDR1 and CDR2 (germline): MNHEY, SMNVEV (reference sequence). Trimming stripped 7 bases from V and 6 bases from J, with 7 bases between. CDR3 length: 10 amino acids. CDR3 bases: TGTGCCAGCAAGACTTCCGAGCAGTACTTC. Protein: CASKTSEQYF.

The chain has TRBV27 and TRBJ1-5; D is perhaps TRBD1 (5 bases). Germline V gene lookup returns CDR1 MNHEY and CDR2 SMNVEV (reference sequence). This CDR3 is 14 amino acids long. V lost 5 bases and J 6 bases, leaving 14 bases between the germline ends. The CDR3 loop reads CASSVNQGLQPQHF. The DNA of the CDR3 is TGTGCCAGCAGTGTAAACCAGGGACTTCAGCCCCAGCATTTT.

This sequence joins TRBV19 and TRBJ1-5, with 7 positions matching TRBD1. This CDR3 has 18 residues. CDR1 LNHDA and CDR2 SQIVND come from the germline V gene (reference sequence). With V trimmed by 0 bases and J by 0 bases, 8 bases remained unmatched. CDR3 sequence: CASSIDKIQGYSNQPQHF. As DNA, the CDR3 is TGTGCCAGTAGTATAGATAAAATACAGGGGTATAGCAATCAGCCCCAGCATTTT.

The J gene is TRBJ2-7, the V gene TRBV11-2; the match to TRBD2 covers 9 bases. This CDR3 has 16 residues. The trim removed 0 bases at V and 5 bases at J, leaving 8 bases unmatched. CDR1 is SGHAT, CDR2 FQNNGV, per germline. The CDR3 DNA sequence: TGTGCCAGCAGCTTAGAGTGGGCGGGAGGGGTGAACGAGCAGTACTTC. It translates to CASSLEWAGGVNEQYF.

V gene TRBV5-1 combines with J gene TRBJ2-3, with TRBD2 as a possible D gene (5 bases). CDR1 is SGHRS, CDR2 YFSETQ, per germline. The CDR3 spans 15 residues. The ends were cut back, 6 bases at V and 0 bases at J, with 14 bases in the middle. The CDR3 DNA sequence: TGCGCCAGCACCCCAGCGGCGGCTAGCACAGATACGCAGTATTTT. Its translation is CASTPAAASTDTQYF.

This sequence joins TRBV6-6 and TRBJ1-5; D possibly corresponds to TRBD1 (5 bases). The CDR3 spans 14 residues. The V end was cut by 7 bases, the J end by 4 bases, with 14 bases between. Germline values: CDR1 MNHNY, CDR2 SVGAGI (reference sequence). This chain's CDR3 is CASTRQSSNQPQHF. The CDR3 coding sequence is TGTGCCAGCACCCGACAGAGTAGTAATCAGCCCCAGCATTTT.

This clone was observed once. The chain recombines TRBV5-5 with TRBJ2-7; TRBD2 might be the D (5 bases). This CDR3 comprises 14 residues. Trimming took 0 bases from V and 2 from J, leaving 9 bases between them. CDR1 SGHKS and CDR2 YYEKEE come from the germline V gene (reference sequence). The CDR3 region has the DNA TGTGCCAGCAGCTTGGGACTACAAGCCTACGAGCAGTACTTC. Residues: CASSLGLQAYEQYF.

This rearrangement joins TRBV4-1 to TRBJ1-5; maybe TRBD1 (6 bases). V dropped 2 bases and J dropped 4 bases, with 12 bases sitting between them. Germline V gene lookup returns CDR1 MGHRA and CDR2 YSYEKL. This CDR3 has 15 amino acids. CDR3 sequence reads: CASSQIRGLNQPQHF. The CDR3 nucleotides are TGCGCCAGCAGCCAAATCAGGGGCCTTAATCAGCCCCAGCATTTT.

This clone has only a few counts. The rearrangement joins TRBV29-1 to TRBJ2-5; 8 bases are a match to TRBD2. This CDR3 contains 12 residues. From germline, CDR1 is SQVTM and CDR2 ANQGSEA. Trimming cost V 5 bases and J 14 bases; bases outside gene matches: 13. CDR3 nucleotides: TGCAGCGTTTCCCTTGGGGGACTAGGCGTATACTTC. This codes for CSVSLGGLGVYF.

The chain uses TRBV6-1 and TRBJ2-7; D perhaps matches TRBD2 (6 bases). V lost 3 bases, J lost 5 bases, and 17 bases lay in between. The CDR3 contains 15 residues. The V gene's germline CDR1 is MNHNS and CDR2 SASEGT. In DNA, the CDR3 is TGTGCCAGCAGTGATGGCGGGACTTCATCGAACGAGCAGTACTTC. Its translation: CASSDGGTSSNEQYF.

This chain links TRBV9 with TRBJ2-6, with a weak D call TRBD1 (5 bases). The CDR3 is 15 residues long. Trimming pared 1 base from V and 2 bases from J, leaving 7 bases between. Germline V gene sequence: CDR1 SGDLS, CDR2 YYNGEE. CDR3 DNA sequence: TGTGCCAGCAGCGTATTCAGGGCTGGGGCCAACGTCCTGACTTTC. Translation gives CASSVFRAGANVLTF.

This clone came up once. V is TRBV27 and J is TRBJ2-1; 8 bases are a match to TRBD1. The trim removed 6 bases at V and 6 bases at J, leaving 10 bases unmatched. Looked up from germline, CDR1 is MNHEY and CDR2 is SMNVEV (reference sequence). CDR3 length: 15 residues. This CDR3 reads CASSRGQGGLNEQFF. CDR3 sequence (DNA): TGTGCCAGCAGCCGAGGACAGGGTGGGCTCAATGAGCAGTTCTTC.

The rearrangement joins TRBV4-2 to TRBJ2-7; TRBD2 matches at 12 bases. There are 15 residues in the CDR3. Germline trimming cut 1 base from V and 2 bases from J; bases unmatched to any gene: 0. CDR1 LGHNA and CDR2 YNFKEQ come from the germline V gene. This CDR3 reads CASSQGTSGTYEQYF. CDR3 DNA sequence: TGTGCCAGCAGCCAAGGGACTAGCGGGACCTACGAGCAGTACTTC.

There are a few counts of this clone. The chain has TRBV29-1 and TRBJ1-2; D might be TRBD1 (5 bases). This CDR3 region has 12 residues. Trimming cost V 4 bases and J 2 bases, with 8 bases left between them. The germline V gene encodes CDR1 SQVTM and CDR2 ANQGSEA. In nucleotides, the CDR3 is TGCAGCGTTGTAGGGGCGAACTATGGCTACACCTTC. As protein: CSVVGANYGYTF. Variable domain in full (rest from reference TRBV29-1 and TRBJ1-2): SAVISQKPSRDICQRGTSLTIQCQVDSQVTMMFWYRQQPGQSLTLIATANQGSEATYESGFVIDKFPISRPNLTFSTLTVSNMSPEDSSIYLCSVVGANYGYTFGSGTRLTVV.